These 15 T cell receptor beta chains share one sample of origin, sequenced in a study of monozygotic twins with inflammatory bowel disease. TCRdb re-called the 5' RACE reads and gives one entry per CDR3 protein, without DNA. The sample has roughly 200,000 distinct CDR3 sequences. Specimen: blood. Receptor source: a human donor with ulcerative colitis or Crohn's disease, or a healthy co-twin of an affected twin (not recorded which).

The CDR3: CASSPYVGDTDTQYF. The chain uses TRBV28 and TRBJ2-3; TCRdb picks TRBD1, but there is no DNA to check that call. The CDR3 spans 15 residues. Germline assignment: CDR1 MDHEN and CDR2 SYDVKM.

The chain links TRBV7-2 to TRBJ2-5; the TRBD1 assignment by TCRdb is unverifiable without DNA. This CDR3 has 14 amino acids. Germline-derived CDR1 and CDR2 are SGHTA and FQGNSA. CDR3 loop: CASSRIYRGETQYF.

The chain carries TRBV14 and TRBJ2-7; without DNA, the TCRdb call of TRBD1 cannot be checked. CDR3 size: 19 residues. Germline V CDR1 and CDR2: SGHDN, FVKESK. This CDR3 is CASSSHLLSGTTGSSQQYF.

The chain links TRBV5-1 to TRBJ1-1. CDR1 and CDR2 from the germline V gene are SGHRS and YFSETQ. CDR3 size: 12 residues. The CDR3 sequence: CASSARNTEAFF.

The chain carries TRBV29-1 and TRBJ1-5; the D gene TCRdb calls, TRBD1, cannot be checked with no DNA. The CDR3 consists of 13 residues. Germline V gives CDR1 SQVTM, CDR2 ANQGSEA. This chain's CDR3 is CSVAQGVGQPQHF.

The gene calls are TRBV25-1 and TRBJ1-2; the D call from TCRdb, TRBD1, cannot be confirmed without DNA. The germline V gene encodes CDR1 MGHDK and CDR2 SYGVNS. The CDR3 spans 13 residues. This CDR3 is CASSAGSDYGYTF.

The chain links TRBV9 to TRBJ1-6; no DNA is available, so the TRBD1 call from TCRdb remains unchecked. The CDR3 has 13 amino acids. The germline V gene encodes CDR1 SGDLS and CDR2 YYNGEE. CDR3 sequence: CASSGTDNSPLHF.

The CDR3 sequence: CSVEKLDANYEQYF. The gene calls are TRBV29-1 and TRBJ2-7; TCRdb lists TRBD2, though no DNA is available to test this call. The CDR3 sequence is 14 residues long. Germline V CDR1 and CDR2: SQVTM, ANQGSEA.

V usage is TRBV29-1 and J usage is TRBJ2-2. Germline CDR1 reads SQVTM; CDR2 reads ANQGSEA. The CDR3 totals 14 residues. The CDR3 loop reads CSVLAGDNTGELFF.

The chain links TRBV4-1 to TRBJ1-4. The CDR3 is made up of 16 amino acids. The germline gives CDR1 MGHRA, CDR2 YSYEKL. The CDR3 region is CASSQDMRGLGEKLFF.

The chain uses TRBV7-9 and TRBJ1-2; with no DNA, the TCRdb D assignment of TRBD1 cannot be verified. Germline loops: CDR1 SEHNR, CDR2 FQNEAQ (reference sequence). The CDR3 runs to 16 residues. CDR3 amino acids: CASSHSAAGGGYGYTF.

CDR3 residues: CASSPRTETEAFF. This chain links TRBV7-9 with TRBJ1-1. The germline CDR1 and CDR2 sequences are SEHNR and FQNEAQ (reference sequence). CDR3 length: 13 amino acids.

The chain uses TRBV5-1 and TRBJ1-2. Germline loops: CDR1 SGHRS, CDR2 YFSETQ. The CDR3 is 13 residues long. The CDR3 here is CASSWGFFYGYTF.

The V gene is TRBV20-1, the J gene TRBJ1-5. This CDR3 spans 15 amino acids. Germline V CDR1 and CDR2: DFQATT, SNEGSKA (reference sequence). CDR3 protein: CSARNYPRGNQPQHF.

The V gene is TRBV7-2, the J gene TRBJ2-5; TCRdb picks TRBD1, but there is no DNA to check that call. From germline, CDR1 is SGHTA and CDR2 FQGNSA. The CDR3 sequence is 15 residues long. The CDR3: CASSLRGGGVETQYF.